Given below is one T cell receptor beta chain in context. The antigen is undetermined. The data were obtained in a study of cytomegalovirus exposure and HLA in healthy donors. Profiling relied on immunoSEQ multiplex PCR, and the TCRdb table lists in-frame clones only, not all of them. The sample yields approximately 150,000 clones, approximately 87% seen once. Trimming at V came to 5 bases and at J to 4 bases, leaving 13 bases not matched to a gene. The CDR3 contains 16 residues. The germline CDR1 and CDR2 sequences are MNHEY and SMNVEV (reference sequence). General study points: The study labeled 150 to 200 TCR beta chains cytomegalovirus-associated. Most TCR sequences showed up rarely, but some public TCRs showed up in many donors.

This chain joins TRBV27 and TRBJ1-2; 7 bases align to TRBD1. The receptor comes from a woman aged 25 to 39 in good health and CMV-seronegative. Sequences were obtained from PBMCs. The CDR3 sequence is CASSPLLTGKLYGYTF. The CDR3 nucleotides read TGTGCCAGCAGTCCCCTCCTGACAGGGAAACTCTATGGCTACACCTTC.